These T cell receptor beta chains were read from a single sample in a study of shared clonotypes between healthy human individuals. Produced via immunoSEQ multiplex PCR; TCRdb's table is partial and in-frame only. Of roughly 640,000 clones in the sample, about 74% were seen once. Sequenced: memory CD4+ T cells sorted from blood. These receptors were collected from a young woman in good health. Both conserved end residues are part of each CDR3. The D gene is left open where the match is weak. Size values are once, few and many counts, or a class for expanded clones, and some rows have none.

>TRBV6-5|.|TRBD1|TRBJ1-1
TGTGCCAGCACCCCCCTGGACAGGGTTGGCACTGAAGCTTTCTTT
CASTPLDRVGTEAFF
>TRBV5-1|.|.|TRBJ2-1
TGCGCCAGCAGCTTGACTCTACCGGGACACAATGAGCAGTTCTTC
CASSLTLPGHNEQFF
>TRBV9|.|TRBD2|TRBJ2-1
TGTGCCAGCAGCGTAGGGACTAGCGGGACTTCCTACAATGAGCAGTTCTTC
CASSVGTSGTSYNEQFF
>TRBV19|.|.|TRBJ2-1
TGTGCCAGTAGTTACCGGGACTCCTCCTACAATGAGCAGTTCTTC
CASSYRDSSYNEQFF
>TRBV28|.|TRBD1|TRBJ1-4
TGTGCCAGCAAGGGACAGGGGGCAACTAATGAAAAACTGTTTTTT
CASKGQGATNEKLFF
>TRBV7-6|.|TRBD2|TRBJ2-7
TGTGCCAGCAGCGCACGTAGCGGGAGCGCCTACGAGCAGTACTTC
CASSARSGSAYEQYF
>TRBV4-1|.|.|TRBJ2-7
TGCGCCAGCAGCCAAGATTCCCAGAACTACGAGCAGTACTTC
CASSQDSQNYEQYF
>TRBV4-2|.|TRBD2|TRBJ2-1
TGTGCCAGCAGCCAAGATTTAGGACTAGCGGGTAGCGATGAGCAGTTCTTC
CASSQDLGLAGSDEQFF
>TRBV28|once|.|TRBJ2-7
TGTGCCAGCAGTGGACTGGAACAAAGTCCCTCCTACGAGCAGTACTTC
CASSGLEQSPSYEQYF
>TRBV9|.|.|TRBJ1-4
TGTGCCAGCAGCGGCCCGGGACACCGGTTGACTAATGAAAAACTGTTTTTT
CASSGPGHRLTNEKLFF
>TRBV6-4|.|.|TRBJ1-2
TGTGCCAGCAGTGGGGGCAGGAACTATGGCTACACCTTC
CASSGGRNYGYTF
>TRBV4-1|.|.|TRBJ1-4
TGCGCCAGCAGCCGCCAAAGGGGGGTTAATGAAAAACTGTTTTTT
CASSRQRGVNEKLFF
>TRBV5-5|.|.|TRBJ2-7
TGTGCCAGCAGCTTACGTGGGTCGGCCTACGAGCAGTACTTC
CASSLRGSAYEQYF
>TRBV28|.|.|TRBJ1-3
TGTGCCAGCAGTGAACCCTCCAGGTCCTCTGGAAACACCATATATTTT
CASSEPSRSSGNTIYF
>TRBV7-9|.|.|TRBJ2-5
TGTGCCAGCAGCCCGCCCCGAACACAAGAGACCCAGTACTTC
CASSPPRTQETQYF
>TRBV2|many|TRBD2|TRBJ2-1
TGTGCCACTCAACGACTAGCGGGAGTTCCTGGCAATGAGCAGTTCTTC
CATQRLAGVPGNEQFF
>TRBV6-6|.|.|TRBJ1-5
TGTGCCAGCAGTTTTACACGGGATCAGCCCCAGCATTTT
CASSFTRDQPQHF
>TRBV15|.|.|TRBJ1-1
TGTGCCACCAGCAGGGGAGGAGCCGGGACATACGAAGCTTTCTTT
CATSRGGAGTYEAFF
>TRBV2|.|.|TRBJ2-6
TGTGCCAGCAGTGGTAGTAGAGATCCTGGGGCCAACGTCCTGACTTTC
CASSGSRDPGANVLTF
>TRBV7-2|few|TRBD1|TRBJ2-7
TGTGCCAGCAGCCAGGACAGGGGGCTATACGAGCAGTACTTC
CASSQDRGLYEQYF
>TRBV11-2|.|.|TRBJ2-5
TGTGCCAGCAGCCCCGAGGGGGAGACCCAGTACTTC
CASSPEGETQYF
>TRBV29-1|.|.|TRBJ2-1
TGCAGCGTTGGACCTTACAATGAGCAGTTCTTC
CSVGPYNEQFF
>TRBV5-6|.|.|TRBJ1-5
TGTGCCAGCAGCTTGGACAGGGAAAAGCCCAATCAGCCCCAGCATTTT
CASSLDREKPNQPQHF
>TRBV7-9|few|.|TRBJ2-2
TGTGCCAGCAGCTTATTCCGGAGAGATCACGGGGAGCTGTTTTTT
CASSLFRRDHGELFF
>TRBV11-2|.|.|TRBJ2-3
TGTGCCAGCAGCTTAGATTTGTGGTCAGATACGCAGTATTTT
CASSLDLWSDTQYF
>TRBV29-1|.|.|TRBJ1-1
TGCAGCGTTGAAGTCACACGTTACACTGAAGCTTTCTTT
CSVEVTRYTEAFF
>TRBV27|once|TRBD2|TRBJ2-7
TGTGCCAGCAGCCCCGGGAGCGGGAGGGCCAGCGAGCAGTACTTC
CASSPGSGRASEQYF
>TRBV28|.|.|TRBJ1-1
TGTGCCAGCAGTAGCGTCCCTGAAGCTTTCTTT
CASSSVPEAFF
>TRBV6-5|.|TRBD1|TRBJ2-7
TGTGCCAGCAGAAGACAGGGGCAGTACGAGCAGTACTTC
CASRRQGQYEQYF